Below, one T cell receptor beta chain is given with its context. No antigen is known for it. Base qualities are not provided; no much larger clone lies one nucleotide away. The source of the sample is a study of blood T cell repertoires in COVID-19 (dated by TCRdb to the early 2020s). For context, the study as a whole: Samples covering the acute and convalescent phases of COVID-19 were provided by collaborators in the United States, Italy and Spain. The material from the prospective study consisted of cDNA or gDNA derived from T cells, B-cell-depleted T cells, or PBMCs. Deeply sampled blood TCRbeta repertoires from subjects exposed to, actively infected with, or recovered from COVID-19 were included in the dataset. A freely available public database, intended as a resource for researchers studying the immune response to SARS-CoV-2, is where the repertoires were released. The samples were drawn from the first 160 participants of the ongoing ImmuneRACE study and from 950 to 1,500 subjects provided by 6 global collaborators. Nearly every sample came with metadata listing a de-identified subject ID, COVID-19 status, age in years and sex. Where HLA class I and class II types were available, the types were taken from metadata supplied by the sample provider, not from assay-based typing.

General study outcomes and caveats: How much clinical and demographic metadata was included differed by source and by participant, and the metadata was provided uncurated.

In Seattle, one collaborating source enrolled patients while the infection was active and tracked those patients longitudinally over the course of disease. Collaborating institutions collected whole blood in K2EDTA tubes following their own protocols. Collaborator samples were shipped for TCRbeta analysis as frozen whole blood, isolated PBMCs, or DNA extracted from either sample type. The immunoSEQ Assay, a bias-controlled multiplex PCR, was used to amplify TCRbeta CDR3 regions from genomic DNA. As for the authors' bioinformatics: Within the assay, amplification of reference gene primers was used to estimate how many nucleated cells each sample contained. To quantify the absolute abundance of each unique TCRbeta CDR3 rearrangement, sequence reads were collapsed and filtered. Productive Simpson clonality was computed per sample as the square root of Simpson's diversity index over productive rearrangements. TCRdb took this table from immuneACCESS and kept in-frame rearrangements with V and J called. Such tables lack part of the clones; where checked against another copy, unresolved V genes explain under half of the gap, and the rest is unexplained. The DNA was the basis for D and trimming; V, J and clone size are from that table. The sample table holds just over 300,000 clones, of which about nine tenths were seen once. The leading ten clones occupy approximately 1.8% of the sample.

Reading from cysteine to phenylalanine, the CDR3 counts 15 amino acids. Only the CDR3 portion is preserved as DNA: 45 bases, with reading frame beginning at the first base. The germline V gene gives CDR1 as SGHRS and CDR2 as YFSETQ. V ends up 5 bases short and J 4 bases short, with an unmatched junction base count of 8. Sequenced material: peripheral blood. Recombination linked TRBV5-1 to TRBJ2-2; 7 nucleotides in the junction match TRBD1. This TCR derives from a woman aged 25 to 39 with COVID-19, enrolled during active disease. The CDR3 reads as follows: CASSVSGGITGELFF. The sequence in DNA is TGCGCCAGCAGTGTGTCAGGGGGTATCACCGGGGAGCTGTTTTTT.